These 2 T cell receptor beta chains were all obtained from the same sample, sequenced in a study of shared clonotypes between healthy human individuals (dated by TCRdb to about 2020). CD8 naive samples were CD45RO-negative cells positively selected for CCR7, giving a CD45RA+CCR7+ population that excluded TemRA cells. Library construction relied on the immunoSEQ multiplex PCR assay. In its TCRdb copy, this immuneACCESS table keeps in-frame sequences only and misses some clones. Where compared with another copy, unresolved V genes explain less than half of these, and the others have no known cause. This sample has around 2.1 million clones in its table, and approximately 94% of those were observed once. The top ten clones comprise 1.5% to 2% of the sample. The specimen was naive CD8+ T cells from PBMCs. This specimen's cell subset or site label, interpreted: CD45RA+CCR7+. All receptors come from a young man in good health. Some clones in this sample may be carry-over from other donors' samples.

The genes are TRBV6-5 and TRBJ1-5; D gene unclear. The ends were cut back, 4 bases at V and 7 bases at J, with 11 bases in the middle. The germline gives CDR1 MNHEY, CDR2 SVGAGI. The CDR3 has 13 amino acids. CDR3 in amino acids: CASSWVEPQPQHF. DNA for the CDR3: TGTGCCAGCAGTTGGGTCGAGCCCCAGCCCCAGCATTTT.

The CDR3 sequence is CASRPTVRGEQYF. Written as DNA, the CDR3 is TGTGCCAGCAGACCGACAGTTAGGGGCGAGCAGTACTTC. This chain links TRBV2 with TRBJ2-7; weak D call: TRBD1 (5 bases). The length of the CDR3 is 13 residues. Trimming removed 6 bases at V and 6 bases at J, with 15 bases between. Germline lookup yields CDR1 SNHLY and CDR2 FYNNEI.